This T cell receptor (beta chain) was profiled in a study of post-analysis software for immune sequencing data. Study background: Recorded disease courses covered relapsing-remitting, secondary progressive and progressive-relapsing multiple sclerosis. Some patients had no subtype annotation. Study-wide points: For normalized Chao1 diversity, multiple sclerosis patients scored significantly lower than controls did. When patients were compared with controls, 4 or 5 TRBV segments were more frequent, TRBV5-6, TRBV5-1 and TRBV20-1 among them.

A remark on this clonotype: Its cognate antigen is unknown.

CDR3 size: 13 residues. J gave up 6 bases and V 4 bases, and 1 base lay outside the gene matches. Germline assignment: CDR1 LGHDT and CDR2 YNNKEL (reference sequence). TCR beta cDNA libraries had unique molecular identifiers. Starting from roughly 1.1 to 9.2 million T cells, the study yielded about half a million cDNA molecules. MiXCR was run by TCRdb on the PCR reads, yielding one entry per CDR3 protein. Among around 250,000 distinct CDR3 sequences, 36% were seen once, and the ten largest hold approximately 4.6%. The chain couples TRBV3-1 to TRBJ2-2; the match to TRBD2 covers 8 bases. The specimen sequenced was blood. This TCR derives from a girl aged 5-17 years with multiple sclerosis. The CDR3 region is CASSPTSAGELFF. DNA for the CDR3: TGTGCCAGCAGCCCGACTAGCGCCGGGGAGCTGTTTTTT. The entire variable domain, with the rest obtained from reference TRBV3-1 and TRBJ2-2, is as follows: DTAVSQTPKYLVTQMGNDKSIKCEQNLGHDTMYWYKQDSKKFLKIMFSYNNKELIINETVPNRFSPKSPDKAHLNLHINSLELGDSAVYFCASSPTSAGELFFGEGSRLTVL.